The rows below give T cell receptor beta chains drawn from one sample of a study of blood T cells in healthy people across ages. TCRdb recomputed calls from the 5' RACE reads with MiXCR, one row per CDR3 protein. The sample comprises 1,800,000 or so distinct CDR3 sequences, roughly two fifths of which are singletons, and under 25% rests with the top ten. The specimen was blood. All receptors derive from a human donor in good health. The CDR3 runs from the conserved cysteine through the conserved F or W. D genes are given only for firm matches. Size is stated for part of the rows, as once, few or many counts, or as a class when the clone is expanded.

V	size	D	J	DNA	CDR3
TRBV7-6	few	TRBD1	TRBJ2-6	TGTGCCAGCAGCTTGGAAAGGGGGCCTGTCTCTGGGGCCAACGTCCTGACTTTC	CASSLERGPVSGANVLTF
TRBV20-1	-	TRBD2	TRBJ2-5	TGCAGTGCTAGAGATCTCTTTCCAGCGGGGTACCAAGAGACCCAGTACTTC	CSARDLFPAGYQETQYF
TRBV20-1	-	-	TRBJ2-7	TGCAGTGCTAGAGATCTGCACAGAAACTCCTACGAGCAGTACTTC	CSARDLHRNSYEQYF
TRBV29-1	many	-	TRBJ2-6	-	CSVGPGLLSGANVLTF
TRBV3-1	few	-	TRBJ2-1	TGTGCCAGCAGCCACGGTGGGACCGGTGAGCAGTTCTTC	CASSHGGTGEQFF
TRBV6-2/TRBV6-3	few	-	TRBJ2-3	TGTGCCAGCCAATGGGATATGCAAGATACGCAGTATTTT	CASQWDMQDTQYF
TRBV29-1	-	TRBD2	TRBJ2-3	TGCAGCGTGACCGGGACTACCACAGATACGCAGTATTTT	CSVTGTTTDTQYF
TRBV4-3	-	TRBD1	TRBJ1-2	TGCGCCAGCAGCCAAGAATATGTGGGACAGGGTTATAGTGGCTACACCTTC	CASSQEYVGQGYSGYTF
TRBV4-1	few	-	TRBJ1-5	TGCGCCAGCAGCCAAGTTAAGGGTAGGAACCAGCCCCAGCATTTT	CASSQVKGRNQPQHF
TRBV5-1	-	TRBD1	TRBJ2-3	TGCGCCAGCAGCTTGTATCCTGCCGAGCGACAGGGAACAGATACGCAGGATTTT	CASSLYPAERQGTDTQDF
TRBV20-1	few	TRBD2	TRBJ2-1	TGCAGTGCTCCGGGACTAGCGGGGGAGTTCTTC	CSAPGLAGEFF
TRBV7-2	-	-	TRBJ2-5	TGTGCCAGCAGCTCAGGACAGACCTATCAAGAGACCCAGTACTTC	CASSSGQTYQETQYF
TRBV5-1	-	-	TRBJ1-2	TGCGCCAGCAGCTTGGCCGGGGGGTCTAACGGCTACACCTTC	CASSLAGGSNGYTF
TRBV12-3/TRBV12-4	-	-	TRBJ1-2	TGTGCCAGCAGTAAATCACAACAGGGCCCTATAGGCGGCTACACCTTC	CASSKSQQGPIGGYTF
TRBV11-2	few	TRBD2	TRBJ2-1	TGTGCCAGCAGCCCCGGGGGGACCGGGAATGAGCAGTTCTTC	CASSPGGTGNEQFF
TRBV5-1	-	-	TRBJ2-3	TGCGCCAGCAGCTTGGGAGTGCTAGTGGATACGCAGTATTTT	CASSLGVLVDTQYF
TRBV7-6	-	-	TRBJ2-1	TGTGCCAGCAGCTTAGACCCCTCAGGGTACAATGAGCAGTTCTTC	CASSLDPSGYNEQFF
TRBV29-1	-	TRBD1	TRBJ1-2	TGCAGCGTTTTGACAGGGGGCAACAACTATGGCTACACCTTC	CSVLTGGNNYGYTF
TRBV20-1	-	TRBD1	TRBJ2-7	TGCAGTGCTAGTCTGCGACAGGGGTTCTACGAGCAGTACTTC	CSASLRQGFYEQYF
TRBV10-3	-	-	TRBJ2-5	TGTGCCATCGGCAACGGGGACAAGACGGAGACCCAGTACTTC	CAIGNGDKTETQYF
TRBV12-3/TRBV12-4	few	-	TRBJ1-1	TGTGCCAGCACTAGGTTCTCTAAGGAAACTTTCTTT	CASTRFSKETFF
TRBV28	-	TRBD2	TRBJ2-7	TGTGCCAGCAGGGAGGGACTAGCGGGGCTCTACGAGCAGTACTTC	CASREGLAGLYEQYF
TRBV4-3	-	-	TRBJ1-2	TGCGCCAGCAGCCAAACGAGGGATGGTTATGGCCACACCTTC	CASSQTRDGYGHTF
TRBV7-2	-	TRBD1	TRBJ2-2	TGTGCCAGCAGCTTAATGGGACAGATAACGAACACCGGGGAGCTGTTTTTT	CASSLMGQITNTGELFF
TRBV7-8	-	-	TRBJ2-5	TGTGCCAGCACTAGGGCCCTCCAAGAGACCCAGTACTTC	CASTRALQETQYF
TRBV20-1	-	-	TRBJ2-7	TGCAGTGCTACCGGCAGGGGAATCGACGAGCAGTACTTC	CSATGRGIDEQYF
TRBV7-9	-	-	TRBJ2-3	TGTGCCAGCAGCTTAGCGATTGACCCACGGGAGTATTTT	CASSLAIDPREYF
TRBV7-2	many	-	TRBJ2-1	TGTGCCAGCAGCTTAGTAGGTGGTTATGAGCAGTTCTTC	CASSLVGGYEQFF
TRBV28	-	TRBD1	TRBJ2-3	TGTGCCAGCAGCTTGGATCAAACCGGGACAGGGGGCGCAGATACGCAGTATTTT	CASSLDQTGTGGADTQYF
TRBV27	few	TRBD2	TRBJ2-7	TGTGCCAGCAGTTTATTAGGACTAGGGCTTAACGAGCAGTACTTC	CASSLLGLGLNEQYF
TRBV29-1	-	-	TRBJ2-3	TGCAGCGTGGAACAGGCACATACGCAGTATTTT	CSVEQAHTQYF
TRBV7-2	few	-	TRBJ1-2	TGTGCCAGCAGCCGGTCGGACACCTATGGCTACACCTTC	CASSRSDTYGYTF
TRBV5-1	-	TRBD1	TRBJ1-4	TGCGCCAGCAGCTTGGGACAGGGCAGAGAAAAACGGTTTTTT	CASSLGQGREKRFF
TRBV6-2/TRBV6-3	-	-	TRBJ2-1	TGTGCCGGCAGCAGCGGAGGGAGTGAGCAGTTCTTC	CAGSSGGSEQFF
TRBV6-6	-	-	TRBJ1-1	TGTGCCAGCAGTTTTCCCCCTCGACAGGAAGAAGCTTTCTTT	CASSFPPRQEEAFF
TRBV7-2	-	-	TRBJ1-5	TGTGCCAGCAGCCTGGAGGGGAGGGGTAGCAATCAGCCCCAGCATTTT	CASSLEGRGSNQPQHF
TRBV20-1	few	TRBD1	TRBJ2-5	TGCAGTGCTAGGGACAGGACCTACCAAGAGACCCAGTACTTC	CSARDRTYQETQYF
TRBV27	-	TRBD1	TRBJ2-5	TGTGCCAGCAGGATCTTTGGGACAGGAGAAGAGACCCAGTACTTC	CASRIFGTGEETQYF
TRBV13	-	TRBD2	TRBJ2-1	TGTGCCAGCAGCTCCACGGGGGGGCCGGGTGAGCAGTTCTTC	CASSSTGGPGEQFF
TRBV5-1	-	-	TRBJ2-1	TGCGCCAGCAGCTTGGCTGCGGGGAGGGAGCAGTTCTTC	CASSLAAGREQFF
TRBV20-1	few	-	TRBJ1-2	TGCAGTGCCCGAGGGGAGGGTTTGAACTATGGCTACACCTTC	CSARGEGLNYGYTF
TRBV15	few	-	TRBJ2-1	TGTGCCACCAGCAGCAACCGGGACATTGAGAATGAGCAGTTCTTC	CATSSNRDIENEQFF
TRBV7-3	few	-	TRBJ2-5	TGTGCCAGCAGCTTGCTCGGCCCCTCAGGATTTGAGACCCAGTACTTC	CASSLLGPSGFETQYF
TRBV7-3	-	-	TRBJ2-3	TGTGCCAGCAGCGCCCGCGCAGGGCCCACAGATACGCAGTATTTT	CASSARAGPTDTQYF
TRBV29-1	few	-	TRBJ2-1	TGCAGCGTTCGCGGCTGGTCGACCGATGAGCAGTTCTTC	CSVRGWSTDEQFF
TRBV20-1	-	TRBD1	TRBJ2-3	TGCAGTGCAAAGACAGGGGGCACGGATACGCAGTATTTT	CSAKTGGTDTQYF
TRBV3-1	-	TRBD1	TRBJ1-2	TGTGCCAGCAGCCAACTTGGACAGGGAAGCTATGGCTACACCTTC	CASSQLGQGSYGYTF
TRBV28	-	-	TRBJ2-7	TGTGCCATCGATTCCAGTAATTCGTACGAGCAGTACTTC	CAIDSSNSYEQYF
TRBV10-3	-	-	TRBJ2-5	TGTGCCATCAGTGAGTTGAGAAGCCCGTGGCAGTACTTC	CAISELRSPWQYF
TRBV20-1	-	-	TRBJ2-3	TGCAGTGCTAGGCGGATTACTAGCACAGATACGCAGTATTTT	CSARRITSTDTQYF
TRBV7-9	few	TRBD2	TRBJ2-1	TGTGCCAGCAGCTCGGGGAGGGGAGAGCAGTTCTTC	CASSSGRGEQFF
TRBV4-3	few	-	TRBJ2-5	TGCGCCAGCAGCCAAGAATGGGACCACCAAGAGACCCAGTACTTC	CASSQEWDHQETQYF
TRBV20-1	-	TRBD1	TRBJ1-2	TGCAGTGCTCTCCACAGGGGGGCTAACTATGGCTACACCTTC	CSALHRGANYGYTF
TRBV7-2	-	TRBD2	TRBJ2-3	TGTGCCAGCAGCTTCCTAAGGCGGGGGGGAGAAGAAGATACGCAGTATTTT	CASSFLRRGGEEDTQYF
TRBV29-1	-	TRBD1	TRBJ2-2	TGCAGCGTTGACCGTGGGACAGGGGACTACGAGCAGGACGGGGAGCTGTTTTTT	CSVDRGTGDYEQDGELFF
TRBV7-7	-	-	TRBJ2-5	TGTGCCAGCAGCTTACGAGCGGAAGAACAAGAGACCCGGTACTTC	CASSLRAEEQETRYF
TRBV7-9	few	TRBD1	TRBJ1-6	TGTGCCAGCAGCTGGGACAGTAGGAGTTCACCCCTCCACTTT	CASSWDSRSSPLHF
TRBV5-1	-	-	TRBJ2-1	TGCGCCAGCAGTGAAATTCCTACCTACAATGAGCAGTTCTTC	CASSEIPTYNEQFF
TRBV2	few	-	TRBJ1-6	TGTGCCAGCAACGGCGAAATGACAGACCGTAATTCACCCCTCCACTTT	CASNGEMTDRNSPLHF